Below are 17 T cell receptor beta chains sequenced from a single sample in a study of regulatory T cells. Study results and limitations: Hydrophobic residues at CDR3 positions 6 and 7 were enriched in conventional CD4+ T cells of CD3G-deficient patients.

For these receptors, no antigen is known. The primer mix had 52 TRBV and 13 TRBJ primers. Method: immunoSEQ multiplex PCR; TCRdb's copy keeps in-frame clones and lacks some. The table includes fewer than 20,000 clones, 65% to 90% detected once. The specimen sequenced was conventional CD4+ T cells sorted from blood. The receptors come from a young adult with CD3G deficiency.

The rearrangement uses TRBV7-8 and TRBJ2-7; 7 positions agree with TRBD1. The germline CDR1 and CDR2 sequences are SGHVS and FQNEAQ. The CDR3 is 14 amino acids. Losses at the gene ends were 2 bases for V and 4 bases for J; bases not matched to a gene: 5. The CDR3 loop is CASSLQGEVYEQYF. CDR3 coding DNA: TGTGCCAGCAGCTTACAGGGGGAAGTTTACGAGCAGTACTTC.

CDR3 region: CATRTPRSGNTIYF. The CDR3 region has the DNA TGTGCCACCCGAACTCCAAGGTCGGGAAACACCATATATTTT. V is TRBV21-1 and J is TRBJ1-3. TRBV21-1 is termed a pseudogene. The CDR3 runs 14 residues.

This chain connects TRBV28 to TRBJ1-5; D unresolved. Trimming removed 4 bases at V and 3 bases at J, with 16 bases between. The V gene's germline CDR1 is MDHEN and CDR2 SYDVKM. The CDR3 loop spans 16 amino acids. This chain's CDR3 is CASSSGLGLYNQPQHF. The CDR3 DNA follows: TGTGCCAGCAGTTCCGGACTCGGACTTTACAATCAGCCCCAGCATTTT.

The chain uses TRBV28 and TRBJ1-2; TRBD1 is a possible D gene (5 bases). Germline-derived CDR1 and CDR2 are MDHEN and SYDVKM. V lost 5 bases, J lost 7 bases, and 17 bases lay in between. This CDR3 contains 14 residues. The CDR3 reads CASSTPGGIPGYTF. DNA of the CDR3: TGTGCCAGCAGTACCCCGGGGGGGATCCCTGGCTACACCTTC.

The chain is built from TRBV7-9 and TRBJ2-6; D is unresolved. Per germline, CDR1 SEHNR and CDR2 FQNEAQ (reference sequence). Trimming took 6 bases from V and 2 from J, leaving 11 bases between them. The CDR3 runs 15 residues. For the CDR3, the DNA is TGTGCCAGCAGTAAAGGGCAGCCTGGGGCCAACGTCCTGACTTTC. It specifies CASSKGQPGANVLTF.

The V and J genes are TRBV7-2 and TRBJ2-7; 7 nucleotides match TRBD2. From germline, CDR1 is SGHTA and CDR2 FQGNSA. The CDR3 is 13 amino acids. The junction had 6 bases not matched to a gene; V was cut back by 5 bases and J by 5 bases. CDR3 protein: CASSQRLADEQYF. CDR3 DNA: TGTGCCAGCAGCCAGAGACTAGCAGACGAGCAGTACTTC.

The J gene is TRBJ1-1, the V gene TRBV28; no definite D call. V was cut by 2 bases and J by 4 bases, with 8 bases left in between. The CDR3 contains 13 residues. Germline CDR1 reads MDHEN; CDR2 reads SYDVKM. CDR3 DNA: TGTGCCAGCAGTTTAAGGCGTGGCACTGAAGCTTTCTTT. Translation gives CASSLRRGTEAFF.

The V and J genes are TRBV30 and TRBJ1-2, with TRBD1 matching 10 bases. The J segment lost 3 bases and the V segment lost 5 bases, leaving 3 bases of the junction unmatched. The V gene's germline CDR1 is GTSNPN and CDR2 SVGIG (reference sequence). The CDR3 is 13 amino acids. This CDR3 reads CAWDRGRDYGYTF. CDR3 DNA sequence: TGTGCCTGGGACAGGGGGCGCGACTATGGCTACACCTTC.

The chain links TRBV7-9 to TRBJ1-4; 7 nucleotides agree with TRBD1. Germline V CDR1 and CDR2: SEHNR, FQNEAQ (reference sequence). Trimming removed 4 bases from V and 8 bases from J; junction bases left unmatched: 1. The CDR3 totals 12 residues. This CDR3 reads CASSYRGEKLFF. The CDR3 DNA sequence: TGTGCCAGCAGCTACAGGGGCGAAAAACTGTTTTTT. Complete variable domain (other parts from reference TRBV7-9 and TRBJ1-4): DTGVSQNPRHKITKRGQNVTFRCDPISEHNRLYWYRQTLGQGPEFLTYFQNEAQLEKSRLLSDRFSAERPKGSFSTLEIQRTEQGDSAMYLCASSYRGEKLFFGSGTQLSVL.

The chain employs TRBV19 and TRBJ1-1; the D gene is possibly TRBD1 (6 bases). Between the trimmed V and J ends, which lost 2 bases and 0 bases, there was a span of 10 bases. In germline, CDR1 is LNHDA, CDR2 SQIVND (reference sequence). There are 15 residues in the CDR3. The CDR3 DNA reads TGTGCCAGTAGTATACAGGGGACCATGAACACTGAAGCTTTCTTT. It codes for CASSIQGTMNTEAFF.

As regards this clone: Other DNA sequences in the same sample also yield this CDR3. CDR3 protein: CASSLQGTGANVLTF. CDR3 nucleotide sequence: TGTGCCAGCAGCCTACAGGGGACAGGGGCCAACGTCCTGACTTTC. V and J are TRBV28 and TRBJ2-6, with 7 bases matching TRBD1. The CDR3 has 15 residues. Germline trimming cut 6 bases from V and 4 bases from J; bases unmatched to any gene: 6. Germline values: CDR1 MDHEN, CDR2 SYDVKM.

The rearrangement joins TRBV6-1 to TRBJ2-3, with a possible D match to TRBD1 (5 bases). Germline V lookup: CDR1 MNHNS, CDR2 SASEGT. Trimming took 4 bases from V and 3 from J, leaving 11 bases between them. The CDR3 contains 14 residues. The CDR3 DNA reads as TGTGCCAGCAGTGCTTCGCAGGGAACAGATACGCAGTATTTT. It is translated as CASSASQGTDTQYF.

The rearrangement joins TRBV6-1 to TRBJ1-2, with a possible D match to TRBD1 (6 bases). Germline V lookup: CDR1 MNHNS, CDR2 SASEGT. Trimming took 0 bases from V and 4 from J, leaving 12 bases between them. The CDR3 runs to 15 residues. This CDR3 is CASSEAPQGRYGYTF. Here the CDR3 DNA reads TGTGCCAGCAGTGAAGCGCCTCAGGGGCGCTATGGCTACACCTTC.

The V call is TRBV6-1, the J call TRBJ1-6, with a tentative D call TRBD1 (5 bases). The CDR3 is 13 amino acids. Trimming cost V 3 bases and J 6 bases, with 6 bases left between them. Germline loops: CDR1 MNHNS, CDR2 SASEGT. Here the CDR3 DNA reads TGTGCCAGCAGTGAGGGGGGTAATTCACCCCTCCACTTT. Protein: CASSEGGNSPLHF.

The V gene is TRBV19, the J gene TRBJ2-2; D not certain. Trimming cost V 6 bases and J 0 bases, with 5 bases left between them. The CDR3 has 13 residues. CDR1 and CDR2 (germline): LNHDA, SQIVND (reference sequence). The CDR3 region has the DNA TGTGCCAGTAGACCTACGAACACCGGGGAGCTGTTTTTT. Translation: CASRPTNTGELFF. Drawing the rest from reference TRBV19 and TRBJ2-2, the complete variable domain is DGGITQSPKYLFRKEGQNVTLSCEQNLNHDAMYWYRQDPGQGLRLIYYSQIVNDFQKGDIAEGYSVSREKKESFPLTVTSAQKNPTAFYLCASRPTNTGELFFGEGSRLTVL.

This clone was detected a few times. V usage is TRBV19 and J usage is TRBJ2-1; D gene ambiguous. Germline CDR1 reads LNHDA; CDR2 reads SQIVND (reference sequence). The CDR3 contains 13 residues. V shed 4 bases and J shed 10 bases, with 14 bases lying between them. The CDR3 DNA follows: TGTGCCAGTAGTACCTTTTCGGACGGGGAGCAGTTCTTC. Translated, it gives CASSTFSDGEQFF.

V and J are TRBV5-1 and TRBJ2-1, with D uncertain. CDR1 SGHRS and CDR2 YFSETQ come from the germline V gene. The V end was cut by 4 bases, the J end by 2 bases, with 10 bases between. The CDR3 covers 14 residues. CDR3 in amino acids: CASSPGQTYNEQFF. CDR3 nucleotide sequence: TGCGCCAGCAGCCCGGGCCAAACCTACAATGAGCAGTTCTTC.